Listed below are T cell receptor beta chains from one sample, sequenced in a study of T-cell memory formation after mild COVID-19. TCRdb independently ran MiXCR on the 5' RACE reads; one entry per CDR3 protein. Of about 260,000 distinct CDR3 sequences in the sample, under 8.5% are singletons; the top ten hold 22%. Sample: PBMCs or a T cell subset sorted from them (not recorded which). These receptors all stem from a man between 18 and 29 years old who had mild COVID-19 (a few samples of this study predate the infection). Cell type and time point are not known. Both conserved end residues are part of each CDR3. The order of the fields is J gene, clone size, D gene, V gene, CDR3 DNA, CDR3 protein. A D gene is named only where the DNA matches it firmly. Clone size is stated in some rows and not others, as once, few, many or a class when expanded.

TRBJ2-5,-,TRBD2,TRBV6-2/TRBV6-3,TGTGCCAGCAGCCGTCTCGGGCGGGGGACCCAAGAGACCCAGTACTTC,CASSRLGRGTQETQYF
TRBJ2-5,few,TRBD2,TRBV7-2,TGTGCCAGCAGCTTAGCCTGGGCGGGGGGTGGAGAGACCCAGTACTTC,CASSLAWAGGGETQYF
TRBJ2-1,few,TRBD2,TRBV6-5,TGTGCCAGCAGTTACTCCGGGGGGGCGTCCTACAATGAGCAGTTCTTC,CASSYSGGASYNEQFF
TRBJ1-5,many,TRBD1,TRBV6-6,TGTGCCAGCAGTTTCCGGGACAGTTATAGCAATCAGCCCCAGCATTTT,CASSFRDSYSNQPQHF
TRBJ2-3,once,-,TRBV20-1,TGCAGTGCTACACGACACGGGGATACGCAGTATTTT,CSATRHGDTQYF
TRBJ2-1,many,TRBD2,TRBV19,TGTGCCAGTAGTATGCCGACTAGCGGGGCTTATGAGCAGTTCTTC,CASSMPTSGAYEQFF
TRBJ2-2,-,TRBD1,TRBV12-3/TRBV12-4,TGTGCCAGCATCCCCCCCTACGCCGGGACAGTAAACACCGGGGAGCTGTTTTTT,CASIPPYAGTVNTGELFF
TRBJ1-4,few,-,TRBV4-3,TGCGCCAGCAGCCAAGATATTAGCAAAGGAAAACTGTTTTTT,CASSQDISKGKLFF
TRBJ1-2,-,TRBD1,TRBV5-1,TGCGCCAGCAGCATACCTAAGCCGGGACAGACATCTAACTATGGCTACACCTTC,CASSIPKPGQTSNYGYTF
TRBJ2-7,-,TRBD1,TRBV5-1,TGCGCCAGCAGCCCTGCGCCAGGGACAGCTTACGAGCAGTACTTC,CASSPAPGTAYEQYF
TRBJ1-6,many,-,TRBV7-8,TGTGCCAGCAGACCACCTGACAGGCACTATAATTCACCCCTCCACTTT,CASRPPDRHYNSPLHF
TRBJ1-1,-,-,TRBV18,TGTGCCAGCTCACCACTAGTGAGGGAAGCTTTCTTT,CASSPLVREAFF
TRBJ1-2,-,TRBD1,TRBV20-1,TGCAGTGCTCCCCCGGGACAGGGAAGAAACTATGGCTACACCTTC,CSAPPGQGRNYGYTF
TRBJ2-1,many,-,TRBV12-3/TRBV12-4,TGTGCCAGCAGTTTAAGGGGGGTGGCGAGGGGGCCGAAGCAGTTCTTC,CASSLRGVARGPKQFF
TRBJ2-5,-,-,TRBV6-5,TGTGCCAGCAGTTACAAGGAGGCTAACAGCGGGCAAGAGACCCAGTACTTC,CASSYKEANSGQETQYF
TRBJ2-1,many,-,TRBV20-1,TGCAGTGCTAGAGCGGGTTCCTACAATGAGCAGTTCTTC,CSARAGSYNEQFF
TRBJ1-5,few,TRBD1,TRBV12-3/TRBV12-4,TGTGCCACCCGTGGACAGGGCAATCAGCCCCAGCATTTT,CATRGQGNQPQHF
TRBJ1-6,few,-,TRBV2,TGTGCCAGCAGTGAAGCTTGGTATAATTCACCCCTCCACTTT,CASSEAWYNSPLHF
TRBJ1-6,-,TRBD1,TRBV7-9,TGTGCCAGCAGCCCCCCGGGACAGATCTATAATTCACCCCTCCACTTT,CASSPPGQIYNSPLHF
TRBJ2-1,-,TRBD1,TRBV7-9,TGTGCCAGCAGCCCCAGGACAGGGGGCTACCACAATGAGCAGTTCTTC,CASSPRTGGYHNEQFF
TRBJ2-7,many,TRBD2,TRBV7-8,TGTGCCAGCAGCCGACTAGCGGGGGGTACCTACGAGCAGTACTTC,CASSRLAGGTYEQYF
TRBJ1-3,many,-,TRBV5-1,TGCGCCAGCAGCTTGGGGTACAGAGCCTCTGGAAACACCATATATTTT,CASSLGYRASGNTIYF
TRBJ1-1,-,-,TRBV5-1,TGCGCCAGCCAAGGGGGGTTCCTTAACACTGAAGCTTTCTTT,CASQGGFLNTEAFF
TRBJ2-3,-,TRBD1,TRBV29-1,TGCAGCGTGTGGGACAGGGGGGCAGATACGCAGTATTTT,CSVWDRGADTQYF
TRBJ1-1,-,-,TRBV11-3,TGTGCCAGCAGCCTACAGGGTTCCTTGAACACTGAAGCTTTCTTT,CASSLQGSLNTEAFF
TRBJ1-6,few,-,TRBV14,TGTGCCAGCAGCTCTCGGGCAGATTCACCCCTCCACTTT,CASSSRADSPLHF
TRBJ1-5,-,-,TRBV27,TGTGCCAGCAGTTTAGGGTATAGCAATCAGCCCCAGCATTTT,CASSLGYSNQPQHF
TRBJ1-3,many,-,TRBV5-1,TGCGCCAGCAGCTTGGCCGCGGGGACCTCTGGAAACACCATATATTTT,CASSLAAGTSGNTIYF
TRBJ2-4,few,-,TRBV10-3,TGTGCCATCAGTGTAGGGGCAGGGCGAGACATTCAGTACTTC,CAISVGAGRDIQYF
TRBJ2-2,-,-,TRBV29-1,TGCAGCGTTCTTTGGGACACCGGGGAGCTGTTTTTT,CSVLWDTGELFF
TRBJ2-3,-,TRBD2,TRBV5-1,TGCGCCAGCAGCTTGGGGACTAGCGGGTACGTTCTCAGTACGCAGTATTTT,CASSLGTSGYVLSTQYF
TRBJ2-5,few,-,TRBV7-9,TGTGCCAGCAGCTTGGCTGCGGGACGGCCACAAGAGACCCAGTACTTC,CASSLAAGRPQETQYF
TRBJ1-5,few,TRBD1,TRBV4-1,TGCGCCAGCAGCCAAGATAGTGGGACAGGGGGTCAGCCCCAGCATTTT,CASSQDSGTGGQPQHF
TRBJ2-3,few,TRBD2,TRBV20-1,TGCAGTGCTAGAGATTTGACTAGCGGGGGCCTGATCACAGATACGCAGTATTTT,CSARDLTSGGLITDTQYF
TRBJ1-1,-,-,TRBV6-5,TGTGCCAGCAGTTCGCCCGCCGGGGGTTTCGGCACTGAAGCTTTCTTT,CASSSPAGGFGTEAFF
TRBJ2-1,many,TRBD1,TRBV5-1,TGCGCCAGCAGCCAGGACAGGGGTGAGCAGTTCTTC,CASSQDRGEQFF
TRBJ2-3,few,-,TRBV5-1,TGCGCCAGCAGCTTGTGGGGGGCGGGGGACACCACAGATACGCAGTATTTT,CASSLWGAGDTTDTQYF
TRBJ2-3,-,-,TRBV5-4,TGTGCCAGCAGCCTAGACGGGACAGATACGCAGTATTTT,CASSLDGTDTQYF
TRBJ2-5,few,TRBD2,TRBV7-6,TGTGCCAGCGGGGCTGTGGGCGGGGGGCGTCTAGAGACCCAGTACTTC,CASGAVGGGRLETQYF
TRBJ2-1,many,-,TRBV7-9,TGTGCCAGCAGCTTAGAGAGTTTCTACAATGAGCAGTTCTTC,CASSLESFYNEQFF
TRBJ1-4,-,-,TRBV4-3,TGCGCCAGCAGCCAAGAGGGCGGGGCAGTTCCAACTAATGAAAAACTGTTTTTT,CASSQEGGAVPTNEKLFF
TRBJ1-1,-,-,TRBV6-5,TGTGCCAGCAGTTATTTCAGCCCGGCTTTCTTT,CASSYFSPAFF
TRBJ2-7,few,-,TRBV6-2/TRBV6-3,TGTGCCAGCAGTGGCGGTGGCTACGAGCAGTACTTC,CASSGGGYEQYF
TRBJ1-2,-,-,TRBV4-1,TGCGCCAGCAGCCCACCCTCGGAGGGGCATGGCTACACCTTC,CASSPPSEGHGYTF
TRBJ2-7,few,-,TRBV6-2/TRBV6-3,TGTGCCAGCAGTTTATCCTTTCGGGGGCCCAGCTCCTACGAGCAGTACTTC,CASSLSFRGPSSYEQYF
TRBJ2-1,-,TRBD2,TRBV5-1,TGCGCCAGCACCCCTGCCGGGGGGAGCTCCTACAATGAGCAGTTCTTC,CASTPAGGSSYNEQFF